These T cell receptor beta chains were read from a single sample in a study of shared clonotypes between healthy human individuals. TCRdb's table, derived via immunoSEQ multiplex PCR, lists solely in-frame clones and lacks some. The sample holds millions of clones, over 85% seen once. Sequencing used naive CD4+ T cells sorted from blood. Receptor source: a man aged 18 to 30 in good health. CDR3s include the opening cysteine and the closing phenylalanine or tryptophan. A D gene is named only where the DNA matches it firmly. Only some rows state a clone size, as once, few, many or a class for expanded clones.

size,D,V,J,CDR3,DNA
-,TRBD1,TRBV5-4,TRBJ1-2,CASSSKDRAKDYGYTF,TGTGCCAGCAGCTCGAAAGACAGGGCCAAAGACTATGGCTACACCTTC
-,-,TRBV5-4,TRBJ2-1,CASSLGPEQFF,TGTGCCAGCAGCTTGGGTCCGGAGCAGTTCTTC
-,-,TRBV18,TRBJ2-3,CASSPTEVVDTQYF,TGTGCCAGCTCACCAACGGAGGTGGTAGATACGCAGTATTTT
-,TRBD2,TRBV7-2,TRBJ2-1,CASSLVVAGVYEQFF,TGTGCCAGCAGCTTAGTTGTAGCGGGGGTTTATGAGCAGTTCTTC
-,TRBD2,TRBV5-4,TRBJ2-7,CASTHRWGGKPSEQYF,TGTGCCAGCACCCACCGATGGGGGGGGAAACCAAGTGAGCAGTACTTC
-,TRBD2,TRBV2,TRBJ2-1,CASSYRLAGGDEQFF,TGTGCCAGCAGTTATCGACTAGCGGGAGGGGACGAGCAGTTCTTC
-,TRBD2,TRBV7-2,TRBJ2-7,CASSSGGTSGRGEQYF,TGTGCCAGCAGCTCCGGGGGGACTAGCGGGAGGGGCGAGCAGTACTTC
-,TRBD1,TRBV30,TRBJ2-5,CAWSPRGRGQQETQYF,TGTGCCTGGAGTCCACGGGGCAGGGGGCAGCAAGAGACCCAGTACTTC
once,-,TRBV30,TRBJ1-1,CAWSPRGGWWGTEAFF,TGTGCCTGGAGTCCCCGAGGGGGGTGGTGGGGAACTGAAGCTTTCTTT
once,TRBD2,TRBV18,TRBJ2-5,CASSSKPGLAETQYF,TGTGCCAGCTCAAGTAAACCGGGACTAGCAGAGACCCAGTACTTC
-,-,TRBV5-4,TRBJ1-2,CASSQGPGLYGYTF,TGTGCCAGCAGCCAGGGGCCGGGTCTCTATGGCTACACCTTC
-,-,TRBV6-5,TRBJ1-2,CASSYLGTGIDGYTF,TGTGCCAGCAGTTACCTTGGCACAGGGATTGATGGCTACACCTTC
-,TRBD1,TRBV28,TRBJ1-4,CASSSGGGNEKLFF,TGTGCCAGCAGTTCAGGGGGCGGTAATGAAAAACTGTTTTTT
few,-,TRBV6-6,TRBJ2-7,CATTLGTRSYEQYF,TGTGCCACTACCCTGGGGACACGCTCCTACGAGCAGTACTTC
-,TRBD2,TRBV9,TRBJ2-1,CASSRSSAGVHGEQFF,TGTGCCAGCAGCCGTAGCTCAGCGGGAGTGCACGGTGAGCAGTTCTTC
-,-,TRBV6-5,TRBJ2-2,CASSYSVGELFF,TGTGCCAGCAGTTACTCTGTCGGGGAGCTGTTTTTT
-,TRBD1,TRBV5-4,TRBJ2-1,CASSVDRVNEQFF,TGTGCCAGCAGCGTGGACAGGGTCAATGAGCAGTTCTTC
-,-,TRBV5-1,TRBJ2-5,CASTPLTGKFRQETQYF,TGCGCCAGCACCCCTCTTACAGGGAAGTTTCGCCAAGAGACCCAGTACTTC
-,-,TRBV29-1,TRBJ2-3,CSVEGTGSTDTQYF,TGCAGCGTTGAGGGGACGGGAAGCACAGATACGCAGTATTTT
-,-,TRBV7-8,TRBJ2-4,CASSLDKSGFKNIQYF,TGTGCCAGCAGCTTAGATAAATCAGGGTTCAAAAACATTCAGTACTTC
-,-,TRBV11-2,TRBJ2-5,CASSRSGPETQYF,TGTGCCAGCAGCCGCTCAGGACCCGAGACCCAGTACTTC
-,TRBD1,TRBV27,TRBJ1-1,CASKIDRGRTEAFF,TGTGCCAGCAAAATTGACAGGGGGCGCACTGAAGCTTTCTTT
-,-,TRBV6-5,TRBJ2-5,CASSATGTFQETQYF,TGTGCCAGCAGTGCAACCGGGACGTTCCAAGAGACCCAGTACTTC
-,TRBD2,TRBV5-1,TRBJ2-3,CASSLSGLAGAADTQYF,TGCGCCAGCAGCTTGTCGGGACTAGCGGGAGCAGCAGATACGCAGTATTTT
-,TRBD2,TRBV5-6,TRBJ2-7,CASSLALAGAYEQYF,TGTGCCAGCAGCTTGGCGCTAGCGGGAGCCTACGAGCAGTACTTC
-,TRBD1,TRBV6-5,TRBJ2-3,CASSLRDRERDTQYF,TGTGCCAGCAGTCTCCGGGACAGGGAAAGAGATACGCAGTATTTT
once,-,TRBV19,TRBJ1-6,CASKRTGDSDSPLHF,TGTGCCAGCAAAAGGACGGGAGACTCCGATTCACCCCTCCACTTT
-,TRBD1,TRBV7-9,TRBJ2-5,CASSSTGSETQYF,TGTGCCAGCAGCTCGACAGGGTCTGAGACCCAGTACTTC
-,-,TRBV5-1,TRBJ1-4,CASSLGQTSEKLFF,TGCGCCAGCAGCTTGGGCCAGACTAGTGAAAAACTGTTTTTT
once,-,TRBV30,TRBJ2-7,CAWSRTYEQYF,TGTGCCTGGAGTAGGACCTACGAGCAGTACTTC
-,TRBD1,TRBV2,TRBJ2-7,CASRPGQGIYEQYF,TGTGCCAGCAGACCGGGACAGGGTATCTACGAGCAGTACTTC
-,-,TRBV18,TRBJ2-5,CASSPTGAGAQYF,TGTGCCAGCTCACCGACCGGAGCTGGGGCCCAGTACTTC
once,-,TRBV28,TRBJ2-3,CASAGGSDTQYF,TGTGCCAGCGCCGGGGGCTCAGATACGCAGTATTTT
-,-,TRBV27,TRBJ2-4,CASSLRGRIGNIQYF,TGTGCCAGCAGTTTAAGGGGTCGTATCGGGAACATTCAGTACTTC
-,-,TRBV2,TRBJ2-7,CATSPGYEQYF,TGTGCCACTTCGCCGGGTTACGAGCAGTACTTC
once,-,TRBV7-9,TRBJ2-7,CASSLGRGLNEQYF,TGTGCCAGCAGCTTAGGGAGGGGGCTCAACGAGCAGTACTTC
once,TRBD1,TRBV5-1,TRBJ2-2,CASSWTGGNTGELFF,TGCGCCAGCAGCTGGACAGGGGGGAACACCGGGGAGCTGTTTTTT
-,TRBD1,TRBV4-1,TRBJ1-6,CASSQRWTGGDSPLHF,TGCGCCAGCAGCCAACGATGGACAGGGGGAGATTCACCCCTCCACTTT
-,-,TRBV6-1,TRBJ1-2,CASSTTGLYGYTF,TGTGCCAGCTCGACCACAGGGCTCTATGGCTACACCTTC
-,-,TRBV18,TRBJ1-2,CASSPQQGYGYTF,TGTGCCAGCTCACCACAGCAGGGCTATGGCTACACCTTC
-,TRBD1,TRBV6-6,TRBJ2-7,CASSYGQGSYEQYF,TGTGCCAGCAGTTACGGACAGGGATCCTACGAGCAGTACTTC